This is a list of T cell receptor beta chains from one sample in a study of T-cell reconstitution after alpha-beta-depleted transplantation in children. TCRdb recomputed calls from the PCR reads with MiXCR, one row per CDR3 protein. This sample yields some 530,000 distinct CDR3 sequences, of which approximately 12% are seen a single time; around 5.6% belongs to the top ten. The specimen comprised PBMCs from the stem cell graft donor, sampled from the stem cell graft. These receptors all come from a human donor who donated a stem cell graft to a child with combined immunodeficiency. CDR3s include the opening cysteine and the closing phenylalanine or tryptophan. The D gene is left open where the match is weak. Expanded clones get a size class; other rows say once, few or many, or leave the size out.

v_call	clone_size	j_call	d_call	cdr3_nt	cdr3_aa
TRBV11-2	-	TRBJ2-3	TRBD2	TGTGCCAGCAGCTCTAAACGGCTAGCGGGAGTAGATACGCAGTATTTT	CASSSKRLAGVDTQYF
TRBV5-1	many	TRBJ2-1	-	TGCGCCAGCAGCCCCACGGGGGCTACAAATGAGCAGTTCTTC	CASSPTGATNEQFF
TRBV27	few	TRBJ1-4	-	TGTGCCAGCAGTCCTGCGGATCCTTCAACTAATGAAAAACTGTTTTTT	CASSPADPSTNEKLFF
TRBV5-1	-	TRBJ1-4	-	TGCGCCAGCAGATCTTGGGGCGAGGAACTGTTTTTT	CASRSWGEELFF
TRBV29-1	-	TRBJ1-1	-	TGCAGCGTTGAATTGAGGGGAAAGAACACTGAAGCTTTCTTT	CSVELRGKNTEAFF
TRBV2	-	TRBJ1-3	-	TGTGCCAGCAGTGATGGGGGCGCTGGAAACACCATATATTTT	CASSDGGAGNTIYF
TRBV12-3/TRBV12-4	many	TRBJ2-1	-	TGTGCCAGCAGTTTCTGGAGAAGCTCCTACAATGAGCAGTTCTTC	CASSFWRSSYNEQFF
TRBV4-3	many	TRBJ2-1	-	TGCGCCAGCAGCCAGAATGGAGGGACAGTCGGTAGTGAGCAGTTCTTC	CASSQNGGTVGSEQFF
TRBV20-1	few	TRBJ1-2	TRBD1	TGCAGTGCTAACGGGTTCGGACAGGGGGCGGAGGACTATGGCTACACCTTC	CSANGFGQGAEDYGYTF
TRBV7-2	-	TRBJ1-1	-	TGTGCCAGCAGAGAAGGCAGGGTGAACACTGAAGCTTCCTTT	CASREGRVNTEASF
TRBV12-3/TRBV12-4	few	TRBJ2-1	TRBD2	TGTGCCAGCAGGCCTCCGGGACTAAGGTTAAATGGTGAGCAGTTCTTC	CASRPPGLRLNGEQFF
TRBV2	few	TRBJ2-4	TRBD2	TGTGCCAGCAGTGAAGCGCGGGAGGCCCCCAAAAACATTCAGTACTTC	CASSEAREAPKNIQYF
TRBV12-3/TRBV12-4	many	TRBJ1-4	TRBD1	TGTGCCAGCAGTACTCGCCGGGGACAGGGTAATGAAAAACTGTTTTTT	CASSTRRGQGNEKLFF
TRBV20-1	many	TRBJ2-1	TRBD2	TGCAGTGCTAGAGCGCCTAGCGGGGGGGCGTACAATGAGCAGTTCTTC	CSARAPSGGAYNEQFF
TRBV7-2	many	TRBJ2-1	TRBD1	TGTGCCAGCAGCGGGTGGGACAGGGAGGTTTACAATGAGCAGTTCTTC	CASSGWDREVYNEQFF
TRBV4-3	many	TRBJ2-2	-	TGCGCCAGCAGCCAAGAACAGTTGAACACCGGGGAGCTGTTTTTT	CASSQEQLNTGELFF
TRBV5-1	few	TRBJ2-1	-	TGCGCCAGCAGCTTACCCACGACTAGTGGCAATGAGCAGTTCTTC	CASSLPTTSGNEQFF
TRBV20-1	-	TRBJ2-3	TRBD2	TGCAGTGCCCCAGTGGCGGGAGGAGCAGATACGCAGTATTTT	CSAPVAGGADTQYF